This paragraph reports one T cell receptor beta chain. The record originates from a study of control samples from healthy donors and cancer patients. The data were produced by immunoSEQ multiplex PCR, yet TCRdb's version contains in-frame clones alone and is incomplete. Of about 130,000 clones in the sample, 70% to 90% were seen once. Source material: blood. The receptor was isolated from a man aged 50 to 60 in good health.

CDR3 sequence reads: CASSRGTRREPLHF. As DNA, the CDR3 is TGTGCCAGCAGTCGAGGGACACGGAGAGAGCCCCTCCACTTT. The chain has TRBV2 and TRBJ1-6; TRBD1 is a possible D gene (6 bases). From germline, CDR1 is SNHLY and CDR2 FYNNEI. The CDR3 sequence is 14 residues long. Trimming removed 5 bases at V and 13 bases at J, with 18 bases between.